Sequencing of this TCR beta chain was carried out in a study of shared clonotypes between healthy human individuals. Study details: Those who served as donors were a couple of women and a few men between the ages of 18 and 49.

Per the authors' pipeline: Owing to the provision of junction-only sequences devoid of quality scores by immunoSEQ, filtering differed. Measured with immunoSEQ multiplex PCR; TCRdb has only the in-frame clones, and not every one. Clonal size and the V and J genes are those of that table, whereas D and trimming came from the DNA. The table includes over 850,000 clones, 70% to 80% detected once. The germline V gene encodes CDR1 MNHEY and CDR2 SMNVEV (reference sequence). V lost 6 bases to trimming and J lost 7 bases, with 21 bases between them. CDR3 size: 15 residues. The chain is built from TRBV27 and TRBJ1-2; the D gene is possibly TRBD1 (6 bases). Sequenced: memory CD4+ T cells from PBMCs. Subset: CD45RA-negative fraction. This TCR was recovered from a man younger than 35 in good health. Some clones in this sample may be carry-over from other donors' samples. CDR3 in amino acids: CASSLTGTPSGGYTF. CDR3 bases: TGTGCCAGCAGCCTAACCGGGACACCGTCGGGTGGCTACACCTTC.